These 25 T cell receptor beta chains were all obtained from the same sample, sequenced in a study of regulatory T cells in long-lasting Graves disease. Arm-PCR of CDR3 regions and iRepertoire HTBI primers were the basis on which TCR beta libraries were built. Via MiXCR, TCRdb re-called the multiplex PCR reads, giving one row per CDR3 protein. The data contain 450,000 or so distinct CDR3 sequences, 22% of them singletons. Sample time point: persistent/refractory GD, antithyroid drugs over 5 years with positive TRAb. Preparation of the TCR library used RNA extracted from PBMCs. The sequenced sample was peripheral blood mononuclear cells (PBMCs), obtained when the disease was refractory, from a patient treated with antithyroid drugs. These receptors were obtained from a female donor with Graves disease.

This chain joins TRBV11-3 and TRBJ2-1; no clear D gene. Germline CDR1 is SGHNT and CDR2 is YENEEA. The CDR3 totals 14 residues. Trimming pared 0 bases from V and 5 bases from J, leaving 8 bases between. The CDR3 sequence: CASSLEGYNNEQFF. In DNA form, the CDR3 reads TGTGCCAGCAGCTTAGAAGGCTACAACAATGAGCAGTTCTTC.

The J gene is TRBJ1-2, the V gene TRBV7-9; D might be TRBD1 (5 bases). This CDR3 is 12 amino acids long. Between the trimmed V and J ends, which lost 4 bases and 8 bases, there was a span of 11 bases. CDR1 is SEHNR and CDR2 is FQNEAQ in the germline V gene (reference sequence). The CDR3 DNA follows: TGTGCCAGCAGCTCCTCGGGGGTCGGCTACACCTTC. This gives the protein CASSSSGVGYTF.

This clonotype occurred many times. V is TRBV28 and J is TRBJ2-7, with D perhaps matching TRBD1 (6 bases). Between the trimmed V and J ends, which lost 2 bases and 5 bases, there was a span of 19 bases. Per the germline V gene, CDR1 is MDHEN and CDR2 is SYDVKM. The CDR3 totals 16 residues. The CDR3 protein is CASSLVSGTSSDEQYF. In DNA form, the CDR3 reads TGTGCCAGCAGTTTAGTCTCTGGGACATCTTCAGACGAGCAGTACTTC.

As to this clonotype: This CDR3 is missing its conserved last phenylalanine or tryptophan, likely due to a read error. This chain uses TRBV10-3 with TRBJ1-1; a weak D match, TRBD1 (6 bases). Between the trimmed V and J ends, which lost 9 bases and 5 bases, there was a span of 16 bases. Germline lookup yields CDR1 ENHRY and CDR2 SYGVKD. The CDR3 length is 13 residues. For the CDR3, the DNA is TGTGCCATTGGCGTAGGGGGAGGAACTGAAGCTTTCTCT. This sequence encodes CAIGVGGGTEAFS.

This clonotype was seen more than once but under ten times. This CDR3 is CAGSGIGTYEQYF. In nucleotides, the CDR3 is TGTGCCGGATCTGGAATTGGCACCTACGAGCAGTACTTC. The genes are TRBV6-1 and TRBJ2-7; D remains unclear. CDR1 is MNHNS, CDR2 SASEGT, per germline. V was cut by 11 bases and J by 2 bases, with 16 bases left in between. The CDR3 length is 13 residues.

This clonotype was picked up a small number of times. The chain has TRBV11-2 and TRBJ2-7, with no clear D. Per germline, CDR1 SGHAT and CDR2 FQNNGV. The CDR3 consists of 12 residues. V was clipped by 1 base and J by 5 bases, with 6 bases between them. DNA for the CDR3: TGTGCCAGCAGCTTAGGGGATCACGAGCAGTACTTC. Translated, it gives CASSLGDHEQYF.

This clonotype showed up many times. The chain uses TRBV11-3 and TRBJ2-7, with 7 nucleotides matching TRBD1. There are 13 residues in the CDR3. Trimming at V came to 4 bases and at J to 5 bases, leaving 5 bases not matched to a gene. CDR1 and CDR2 from the germline V gene are SGHNT and YENEEA. This chain's CDR3 is CASSYGQVDEQYF. The CDR3 region has the DNA TGTGCCAGCAGCTATGGACAGGTCGACGAGCAGTACTTC.

The V and J genes are TRBV5-6 and TRBJ1-2; D unclear. CDR3 length equals 16 residues. Germline CDR1 and CDR2: SGHDT and YYEEEE. With 0 bases removed from V and 0 bases from J, the gap between germline ends came to 12 bases. The CDR3 region is CASSLEPPASNYGYTF. CDR3 coding DNA: TGTGCCAGCAGCTTGGAGCCTCCAGCTTCTAACTATGGCTACACCTTC.

This clonotype was seen many times. The chain couples TRBV19 to TRBJ2-5; D call uncertain. This CDR3 has 11 amino acids. The germline V gene has CDR1 LNHDA and CDR2 SQIVND (reference sequence). The V end was cut by 4 bases, the J end by 5 bases, with 5 bases between. CDR3 sequence (DNA): TGTGCCAGTAGTAAAACGGAGACCCAGTACTTC. It codes for CASSKTETQYF.

The rearrangement links TRBV18 to TRBJ2-7; D might be TRBD1 (5 bases). V lost 3 bases and J 3 bases, leaving 9 bases between the germline ends. CDR1 and CDR2 (germline): KGHSH, LQKENI. The CDR3 has 13 amino acids. The CDR3 is CASSPGPDYEQYF. The CDR3 DNA sequence: TGTGCCAGCTCACCGGGGCCAGACTACGAGCAGTACTTC.

This clonotype was recorded at least ten times. This chain uses TRBV20-1 with TRBJ1-2; perhaps TRBD1 as D (5 bases). Germline V gene data show CDR1 as DFQATT and CDR2 as SNEGSKA (reference sequence). Trimming took 0 bases from V and 8 from J, leaving 19 bases between them. CDR3 size: 15 residues. The CDR3 DNA follows: TGCAGTGCTAGAGATACCCGGACAACAATAGGAGGCTACACCTTC. It specifies CSARDTRTTIGGYTF.

This clonotype was counted ten times or more. The chain is built from TRBV12-3 or TRBV12-4 and TRBJ1-1; unclear D gene. Deletions cut 6 bases from V and 1 base from J, with 9 bases between. The CDR3 loop spans 13 amino acids. The CDR3 DNA follows: TGTGCCAGCAGCTTTCCAGCGAACACTGAAGCTTTCTTT. Translation gives CASSFPANTEAFF.

To note about this clonotype: Germline and junction disagree at one end, which may indicate a read error. This chain uses TRBV12-3 or TRBV12-4 with TRBJ2-7, with TRBD2 matching over 7 bases. This CDR3 has 16 residues. The DNA for the CDR3 is TGTGTCAGCAGCTCCAAGTGGGCTAGCGGCCCCTACGAGCAGTACTTC. Translated, it gives CVSSSKWASGPYEQYF.

There are many counts of this clonotype. This rearrangement joins TRBV20-1 to TRBJ2-7, with D uncertain. V shed 0 bases and J shed 0 bases, with 9 bases lying between them. Germline loops: CDR1 DFQATT, CDR2 SNEGSKA (reference sequence). The CDR3 runs to 14 residues. The CDR3 coding sequence is TGCAGTGCTAGAGAGGTGGCTACCTCCTACGAGCAGTACTTC. Protein sequence: CSAREVATSYEQYF.

This clonotype was observed a handful of times. The chain uses TRBV6-4 and TRBJ2-5; unclear D gene. This CDR3 comprises 13 residues. Germline CDR1 MRHNA, CDR2 SNTAGT. Trimming left V 2 bases short and J 2 bases short, with 6 bases between. The CDR3 reads CASSDAQQETQYF. CDR3 DNA sequence: TGTGCCAGCAGTGACGCACAGCAAGAGACCCAGTACTTC.

This clonotype came up many times. The rearrangement joins TRBV7-8 to TRBJ1-1; 8 nucleotides match TRBD1. The CDR3 spans 17 residues. V gave up 4 bases and J gave up 11 bases; unmatched junction bases: 21. CDR1 is SGHVS, CDR2 FQNEAQ, per germline. Here the CDR3 reads CASSSPPYSDRAHLAFF. The CDR3 nucleotides read TGTGCCAGCAGCTCACCCCCTTACTCGGACAGGGCGCATTTGGCTTTCTTT.

The chain employs TRBV19 and TRBJ2-3, with 7 bases matching TRBD1. The CDR3 has 17 amino acids. CDR1 is LNHDA, CDR2 SQIVND, per germline (reference sequence). V trimming: 5 bases; J trimming: 1 base; junction bases outside the gene matches: 12. The CDR3 DNA reads as TGTGCCAGTAGTCCTGGTAAGGGGGCTACGGGCACAGATACGCAGTATTTT. Its translation is CASSPGKGATGTDTQYF.

Turning to this clonotype: This could be a read error, since a much larger clone is one nucleotide away. Lacking the conserved final phenylalanine or tryptophan, this CDR3 likely reflects a read error. This sequence joins TRBV11-1 and TRBJ1-1; 8 nucleotides align to TRBD1. CDR3 length: 14 residues. Germline V lookup: CDR1 SGHAT, CDR2 FQDESV (reference sequence). V lost 5 bases, J lost 1 base, and 3 bases stayed unmatched. In nucleotides, the CDR3 is TGTGCCAGCAGCCGGGGACAGGCGAACACTGAAGCTTTCTCT. Protein: CASSRGQANTEAFS.

This clonotype came up a few times. The chain is built from TRBV7-3 and TRBJ1-1, with D perhaps matching TRBD1 (6 bases). Trimming cost V 5 bases and J 4 bases, with 14 bases left between them. This CDR3 has 14 amino acids. Looked up from germline, CDR1 is SGHTA and CDR2 is FQGTGA. CDR3 in amino acids: CASSRGGGGTEAFF. The CDR3 bases are TGTGCCAGCAGCCGAGGGGGGGGGGGCACTGAAGCTTTCTTT.

V and J are TRBV5-1 and TRBJ1-2, with 8 bases fitting TRBD1. The CDR3 is made up of 14 amino acids. CDR1 SGHRS and CDR2 YFSETQ come from the germline V gene. J gave up 3 bases and V 4 bases, and 5 bases lay outside the gene matches. The CDR3 nucleotides are TGCGCCAGCAGCCAGGACAGGGATGACTATGGCTACACCTTC. It encodes CASSQDRDDYGYTF.

This clonotype was seen repeatedly, ten times or more. This rearrangement joins TRBV5-1 to TRBJ1-4, with D perhaps matching TRBD1 (5 bases). The CDR3 totals 14 residues. CDR1 SGHRS and CDR2 YFSETQ come from the germline V gene. V was clipped by 3 bases and J by 6 bases, with 12 bases between them. The DNA for the CDR3 is TGCGCCAGCAGCTCGACAGCCTGGGATGAAAAACTGTTTTTT. Translating gives CASSSTAWDEKLFF.

The chain recombines TRBV6-1 with TRBJ1-4, with D possibly matching TRBD1 (5 bases). The CDR3 totals 15 residues. Germline V CDR1 and CDR2: MNHNS, SASEGT. Trimming took off 5 bases at V and 7 bases at J, with 17 bases between the two ends. CDR3 sequence: CASSPPPGGGEKLFF. CDR3 bases: TGTGCCAGCAGTCCCCCCCCCGGTGGGGGTGAAAAACTGTTTTTT.

This clonotype was observed at least ten times. The V call is TRBV7-9, the J call TRBJ1-2; 8 positions match TRBD1. Unmatched junction bases numbered 4, after V lost 5 bases and J lost 2 bases. CDR3 length equals 14 residues. CDR1 is SEHNR, CDR2 FQNEAQ, per germline (reference sequence). The CDR3: CASSLGQENYGYTF. CDR3 sequence (DNA): TGTGCCAGCAGCCTGGGACAGGAGAACTATGGCTACACCTTC.

This clonotype was counted many times. The rearrangement joins TRBV7-2 to TRBJ1-1; possible D gene TRBD1, 6 bases. Deletions cut 5 bases from V and 5 bases from J, with 21 bases between. Germline V lookup: CDR1 SGHTA, CDR2 FQGNSA. There are 16 residues in the CDR3. The CDR3 is CASSRQIQGSGTEAFF. CDR3 nucleotide sequence: TGTGCCAGCAGCCGGCAAATTCAGGGGAGCGGAACTGAAGCTTTCTTT.

This clonotype was seen a handful of times. The V call is TRBV5-5, the J call TRBJ1-6; TRBD1 might be the D (6 bases). Per germline, CDR1 SGHKS and CDR2 YYEKEE (reference sequence). V shed 0 bases and J shed 6 bases, with 10 bases lying between them. The CDR3 has 15 amino acids. CDR3 DNA: TGTGCCAGCAGCTTGGAGGGGGTCCCTAATTCACCCCTCCACTTT. Protein: CASSLEGVPNSPLHF.